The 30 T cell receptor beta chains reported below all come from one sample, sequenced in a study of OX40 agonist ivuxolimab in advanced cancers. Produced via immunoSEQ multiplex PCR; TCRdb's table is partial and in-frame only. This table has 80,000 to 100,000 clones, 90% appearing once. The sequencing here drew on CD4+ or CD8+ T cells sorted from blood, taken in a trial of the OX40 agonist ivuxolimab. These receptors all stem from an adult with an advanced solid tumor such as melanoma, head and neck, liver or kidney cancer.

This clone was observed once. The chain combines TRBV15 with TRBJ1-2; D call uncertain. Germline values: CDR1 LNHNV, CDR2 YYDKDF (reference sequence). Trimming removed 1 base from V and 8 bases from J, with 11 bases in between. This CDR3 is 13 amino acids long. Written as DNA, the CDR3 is TGTGCCACCAGCAGAGCCGGCCTAAGGGGCTACACCTTC. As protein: CATSRAGLRGYTF.

In DNA, the CDR3 is TGTGCCAGCAGCCTACAGGTGGGCACTGAAGCTTTCTTT. Amino acids: CASSLQVGTEAFF. V and J are TRBV7-2 and TRBJ1-1; weak D call: TRBD1 (5 bases). Germline V gives CDR1 SGHTA, CDR2 FQGNSA. Trimming pared 5 bases from V and 4 bases from J, leaving 11 bases between. The CDR3 length is 13 residues.

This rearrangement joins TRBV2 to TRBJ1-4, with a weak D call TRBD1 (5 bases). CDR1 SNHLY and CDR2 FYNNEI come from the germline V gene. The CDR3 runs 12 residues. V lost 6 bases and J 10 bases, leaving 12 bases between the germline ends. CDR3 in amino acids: CASRVRGGKLFF. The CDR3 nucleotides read TGTGCCAGCAGGGTACGGGGGGGAAAACTGTTTTTT. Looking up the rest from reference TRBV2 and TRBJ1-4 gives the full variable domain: EPEVTQTPSHQVTQMGQEVILRCVPISNHLYFYWYRQILGQKVEFLVSFYNNEISEKSEIFDDQFSVERPDGSNFTLKIRSTKLEDSAMYFCASRVRGGKLFFGSGTQLSVL.

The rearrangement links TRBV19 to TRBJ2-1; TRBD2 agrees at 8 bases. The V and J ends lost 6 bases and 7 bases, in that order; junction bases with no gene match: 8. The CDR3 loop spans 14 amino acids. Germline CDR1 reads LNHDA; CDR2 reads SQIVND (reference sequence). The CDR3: CASREAGAGNEQFF. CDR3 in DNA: TGTGCCAGTAGAGAAGCGGGAGCTGGAAATGAGCAGTTCTTC.

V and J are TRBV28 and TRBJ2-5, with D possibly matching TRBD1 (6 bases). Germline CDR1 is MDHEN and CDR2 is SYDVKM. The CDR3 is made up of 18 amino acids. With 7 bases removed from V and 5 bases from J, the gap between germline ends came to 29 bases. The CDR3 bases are TGTGCCAGCACGTCACAGGGCCCAGAATCTGTCGGTCGGGAGACCCAGTACTTC. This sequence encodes CASTSQGPESVGRETQYF.

CDR3 bases: TGTGCCAGCAGTGAGGTAAAGGGGAATTCACCCCTCCACTTT. Translation gives CASSEVKGNSPLHF. The chain has TRBV2 and TRBJ1-6; a weak D match, TRBD1 (5 bases). Germline V lookup: CDR1 SNHLY, CDR2 FYNNEI. CDR3 length: 14 residues. V lost 3 bases and J 7 bases, leaving 10 bases between the germline ends.

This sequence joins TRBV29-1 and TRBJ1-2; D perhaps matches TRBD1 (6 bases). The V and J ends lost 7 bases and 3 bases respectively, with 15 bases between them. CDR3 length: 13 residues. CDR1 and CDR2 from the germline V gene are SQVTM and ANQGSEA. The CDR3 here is CSARRQADYGYTF. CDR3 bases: TGCAGCGCCCGTAGACAGGCCGACTATGGCTACACCTTC.

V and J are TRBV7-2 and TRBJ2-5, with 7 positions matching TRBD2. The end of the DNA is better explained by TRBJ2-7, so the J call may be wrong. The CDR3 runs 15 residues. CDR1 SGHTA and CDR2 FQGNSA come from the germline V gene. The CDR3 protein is CASSPRAGPSYEQYF. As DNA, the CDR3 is TGTGCCAGCAGCCCCCGAGCGGGGCCCTCCTACGAGCAGTACTTC.

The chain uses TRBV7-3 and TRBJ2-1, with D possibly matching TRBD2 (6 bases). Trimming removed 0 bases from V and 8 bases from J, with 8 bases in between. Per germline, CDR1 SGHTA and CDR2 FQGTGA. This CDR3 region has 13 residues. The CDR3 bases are TGTGCCAGCAGCTTAACCCGGGAGCATGAGCAGTTCTTC. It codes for CASSLTREHEQFF.

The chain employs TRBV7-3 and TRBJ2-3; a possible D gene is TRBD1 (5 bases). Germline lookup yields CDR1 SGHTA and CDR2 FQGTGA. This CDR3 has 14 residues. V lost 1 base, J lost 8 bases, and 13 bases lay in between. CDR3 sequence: CASSLRGGPRTQYF. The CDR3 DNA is TGTGCCAGCAGCTTAAGGGGCGGTCCGCGTACGCAGTATTTT.

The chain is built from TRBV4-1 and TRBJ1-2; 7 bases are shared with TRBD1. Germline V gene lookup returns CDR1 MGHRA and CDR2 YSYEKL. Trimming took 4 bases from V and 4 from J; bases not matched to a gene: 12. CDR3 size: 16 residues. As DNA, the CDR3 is TGCGCCAGCAGCCCCGGAGTGGGACAGTATACCTATGGCTACACCTTC. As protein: CASSPGVGQYTYGYTF.

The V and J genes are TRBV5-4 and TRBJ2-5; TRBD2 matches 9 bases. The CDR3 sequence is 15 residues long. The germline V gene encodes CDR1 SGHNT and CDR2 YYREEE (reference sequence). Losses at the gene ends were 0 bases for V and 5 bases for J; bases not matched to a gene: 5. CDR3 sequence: CASSLGGRDAETQYF. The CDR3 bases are TGTGCCAGCAGCTTGGGCGGGAGGGACGCGGAGACCCAGTACTTC.

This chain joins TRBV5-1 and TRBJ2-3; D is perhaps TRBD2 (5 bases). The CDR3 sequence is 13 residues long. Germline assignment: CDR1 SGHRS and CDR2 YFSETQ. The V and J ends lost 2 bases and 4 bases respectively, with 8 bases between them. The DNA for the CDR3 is TGCGCCAGCAGCTTTACGGGGTCAGATACGCAGTATTTT. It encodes CASSFTGSDTQYF.

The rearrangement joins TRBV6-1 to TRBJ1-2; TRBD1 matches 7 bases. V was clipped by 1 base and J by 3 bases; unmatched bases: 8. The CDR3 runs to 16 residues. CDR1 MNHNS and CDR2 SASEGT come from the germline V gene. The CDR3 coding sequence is TGTGCCAGCAGTGAAGAGCTCGGCAGGGGGGACTATGGCTACACCTTC. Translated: CASSEELGRGDYGYTF.

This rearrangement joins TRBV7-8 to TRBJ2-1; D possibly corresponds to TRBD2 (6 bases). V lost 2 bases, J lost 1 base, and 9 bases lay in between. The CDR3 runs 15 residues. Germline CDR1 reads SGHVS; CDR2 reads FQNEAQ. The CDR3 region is CASSLRLASYNEQFF. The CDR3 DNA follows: TGTGCCAGCAGCTTACGGCTAGCGTCCTACAATGAGCAGTTCTTC.

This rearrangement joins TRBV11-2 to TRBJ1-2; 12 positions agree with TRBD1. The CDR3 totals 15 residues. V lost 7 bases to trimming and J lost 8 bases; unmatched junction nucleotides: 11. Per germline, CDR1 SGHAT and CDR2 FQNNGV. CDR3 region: CASTRGGQGAWGYTF. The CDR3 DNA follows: TGTGCCAGCACCCGAGGGGGACAGGGGGCGTGGGGCTACACCTTC. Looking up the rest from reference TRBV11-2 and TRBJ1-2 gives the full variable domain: EAGVAQSPRYKIIEKRQSVAFWCNPISGHATLYWYQQILGQGPKLLIQFQNNGVVDDSQLPKDRFSAERLKGVDSTLKIQPAKLEDSAVYLCASTRGGQGAWGYTFGSGTRLTVV.

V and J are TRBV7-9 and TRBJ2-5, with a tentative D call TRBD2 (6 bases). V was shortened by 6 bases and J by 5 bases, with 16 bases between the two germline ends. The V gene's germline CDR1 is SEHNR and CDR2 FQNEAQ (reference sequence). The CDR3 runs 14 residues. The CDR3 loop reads CASRPTGGWETQYF. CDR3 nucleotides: TGTGCCAGCAGGCCCACTGGAGGGTGGGAGACCCAGTACTTC.

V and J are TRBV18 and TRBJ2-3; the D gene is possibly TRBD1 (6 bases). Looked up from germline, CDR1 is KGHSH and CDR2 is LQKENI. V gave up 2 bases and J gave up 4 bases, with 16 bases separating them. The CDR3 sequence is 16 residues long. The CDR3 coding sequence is TGTGCCAGCTCACCAAACCCGACAAGGGGGTCAGATACGCAGTATTTT. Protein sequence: CASSPNPTRGSDTQYF.

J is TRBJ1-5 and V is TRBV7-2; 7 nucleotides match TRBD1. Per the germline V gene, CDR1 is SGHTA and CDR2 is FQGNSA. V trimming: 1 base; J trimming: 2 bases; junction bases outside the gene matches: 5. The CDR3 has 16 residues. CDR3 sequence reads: CASSLGDSIGNQPQHF. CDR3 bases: TGTGCCAGCAGCTTAGGGGACAGTATTGGCAATCAGCCCCAGCATTTT.

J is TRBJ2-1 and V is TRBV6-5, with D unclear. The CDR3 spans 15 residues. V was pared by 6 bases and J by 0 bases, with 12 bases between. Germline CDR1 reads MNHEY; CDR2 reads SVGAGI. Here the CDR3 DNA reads TGTGCCAGCAGCCTAGACTGGACCTCCTACAATGAGCAGTTCTTC. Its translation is CASSLDWTSYNEQFF.

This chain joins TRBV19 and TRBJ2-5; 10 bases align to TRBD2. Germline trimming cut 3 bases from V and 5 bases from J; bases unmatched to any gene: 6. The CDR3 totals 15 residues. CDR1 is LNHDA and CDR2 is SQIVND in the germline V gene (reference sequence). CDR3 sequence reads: CASSMSSGSGETQYF. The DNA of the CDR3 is TGTGCCAGTAGTATGTCTAGCGGGAGCGGTGAGACCCAGTACTTC.

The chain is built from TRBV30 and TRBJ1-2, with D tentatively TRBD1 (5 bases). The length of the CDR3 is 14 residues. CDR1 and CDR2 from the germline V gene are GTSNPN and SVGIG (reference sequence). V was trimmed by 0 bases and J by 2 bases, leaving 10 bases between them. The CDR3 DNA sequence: TGTGCCTGGAGTGTAATCGGGGGGAACTATGGCTACACCTTC. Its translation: CAWSVIGGNYGYTF.

For the CDR3, the DNA is TGCGCCAGCAGACCAAACACCGGGTCCTATGGCTACACCTTC. Residues: CASRPNTGSYGYTF. This chain connects TRBV5-1 to TRBJ1-2; D not certain. The germline V and J ends were trimmed by 5 bases and 4 bases, with 15 bases remaining between them. Germline V gives CDR1 SGHRS, CDR2 YFSETQ. The length of the CDR3 is 14 residues.

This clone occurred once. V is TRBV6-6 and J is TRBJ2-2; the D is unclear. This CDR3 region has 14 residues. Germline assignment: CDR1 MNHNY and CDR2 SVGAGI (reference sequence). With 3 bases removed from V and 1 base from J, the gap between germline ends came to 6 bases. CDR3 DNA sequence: TGTGCCAGCAGTTATAAACAGAACACCGGGGAGCTGTTTTTT. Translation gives CASSYKQNTGELFF.

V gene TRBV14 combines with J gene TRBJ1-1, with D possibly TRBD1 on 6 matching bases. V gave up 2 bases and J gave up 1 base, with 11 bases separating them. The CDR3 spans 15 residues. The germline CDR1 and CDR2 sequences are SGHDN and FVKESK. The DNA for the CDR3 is TGTGCCAGCAGCCAAAATGACAGGCCGAACACTGAAGCTTTCTTT. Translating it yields CASSQNDRPNTEAFF.

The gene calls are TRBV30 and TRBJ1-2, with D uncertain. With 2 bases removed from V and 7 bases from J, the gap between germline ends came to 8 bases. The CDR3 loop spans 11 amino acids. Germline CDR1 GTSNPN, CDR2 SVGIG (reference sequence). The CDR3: CAWSRNFGYTF. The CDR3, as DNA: TGTGCCTGGAGTCGGAATTTTGGCTACACCTTC.

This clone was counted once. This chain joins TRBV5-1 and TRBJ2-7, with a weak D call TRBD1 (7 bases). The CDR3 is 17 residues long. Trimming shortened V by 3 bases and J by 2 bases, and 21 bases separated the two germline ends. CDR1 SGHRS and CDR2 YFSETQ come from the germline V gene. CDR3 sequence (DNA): TGCGCCAGCAGCTCGGGCCTGACTAGTCAGGGGGCCTACGAGCAGTACTTC. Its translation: CASSSGLTSQGAYEQYF. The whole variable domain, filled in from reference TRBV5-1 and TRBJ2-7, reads KAGVTQTPRYLIKTRGQQVTLSCSPISGHRSVSWYQQTPGQGLQFLFEYFSETQRNKGNFPGRFSGRQFSNSRSEMNVSTLELGDSALYLCASSSGLTSQGAYEQYFGPGTRLTVT.

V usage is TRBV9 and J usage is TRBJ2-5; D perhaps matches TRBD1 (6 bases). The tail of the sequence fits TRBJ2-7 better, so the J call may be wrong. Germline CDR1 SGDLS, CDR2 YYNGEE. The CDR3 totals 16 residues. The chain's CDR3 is CASSVGPDSRDYEQYF. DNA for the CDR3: TGTGCCAGCAGCGTGGGTCCGGACAGCAGGGACTACGAGCAGTACTTC.

CDR3 amino acids: CASSPGTFRTDTQYF. DNA of the CDR3: TGTGCCAGCAGCCCTGGGACTTTCCGCACAGATACGCAGTATTTT. This rearrangement joins TRBV28 to TRBJ2-3, with D perhaps TRBD2 (6 bases). Looked up from germline, CDR1 is MDHEN and CDR2 is SYDVKM. This CDR3 region has 15 residues. Trimming took 6 bases from V and 1 from J, leaving 14 bases between them.

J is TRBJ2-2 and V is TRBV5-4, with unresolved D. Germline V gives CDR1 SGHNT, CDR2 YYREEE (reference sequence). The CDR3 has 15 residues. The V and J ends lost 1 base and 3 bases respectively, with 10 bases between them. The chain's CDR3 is CASSLIQSHTGELFF. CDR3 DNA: TGTGCCAGCAGCTTGATACAGTCACACACCGGGGAGCTGTTTTTT.